This T cell receptor (beta chain) was sequenced for a study of T cell repertoires in cytomegalovirus infection. Study overall: Both recently identified HLA-C-restricted and well-studied HLA-B-restricted CMV epitopes were used in the study. It can be stated that public TCR beta signatures indicated CMV infection as well as a matching HLA type.

TCRdb reprocessed the reads via MiXCR and lists one record per CDR3 protein. This sample carries around 200,000 distinct CDR3 sequences, about 40% of them seen once, and the ten largest clones take 59%. The CDR3 is 16 amino acids. The germline V and J ends were trimmed by 5 bases and 0 bases, with 17 bases remaining between them. Germline-derived CDR1 and CDR2 are SGHTA and FQGNSA. This clonotype was detected many times. What it binds is unknown. General study points: In two of eight donors, the top clonotype was HLA-C-restricted CMV-specific. Individuals carrying CMV plus the relevant HLA were identified by cumulative frequency of public TCR beta families.

The receptor comes from a human donor in good health (CMV status not recorded). Some clones in this sample may be carry-over from other donors' samples. Sequences were derived from CD8+ T cells from cultured PBMCs, sampled from culture after CMV antigen stimulation. V and J are TRBV7-2 and TRBJ2-7; D is possibly TRBD2 (5 bases). CDR3 region: CASSPLSGSSSYEQYF. CDR3 coding DNA: TGTGCCAGCAGCCCTCTCAGCGGTTCCAGCTCCTACGAGCAGTACTTC.